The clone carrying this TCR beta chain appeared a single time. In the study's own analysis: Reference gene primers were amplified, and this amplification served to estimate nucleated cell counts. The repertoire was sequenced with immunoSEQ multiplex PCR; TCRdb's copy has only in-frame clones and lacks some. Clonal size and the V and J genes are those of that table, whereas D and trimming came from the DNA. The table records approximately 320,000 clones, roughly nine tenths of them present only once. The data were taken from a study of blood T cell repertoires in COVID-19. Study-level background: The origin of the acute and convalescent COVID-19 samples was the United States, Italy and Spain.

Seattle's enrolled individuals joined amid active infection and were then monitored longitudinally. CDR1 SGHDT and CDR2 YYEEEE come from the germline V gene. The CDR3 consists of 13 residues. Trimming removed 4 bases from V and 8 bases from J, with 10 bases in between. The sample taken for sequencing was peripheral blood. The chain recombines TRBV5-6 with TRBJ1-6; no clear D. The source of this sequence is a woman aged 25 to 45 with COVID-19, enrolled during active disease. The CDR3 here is CASSAGLYSPLHF. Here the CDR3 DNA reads TGTGCCAGCAGCGCGGGTCTTTATTCACCCCTCCACTTT.